The source of this TCR beta chain is a study of patients and donors after allogeneic stem cell transplantation (dated by TCRdb to 2019 to 2021). Libraries were built with RT-PCR. The listed sequencing device is NextSeq 550. TCRdb reanalyzed the raw reads on its own, using fastp at Q25 for trimming and MiXCR for clone calling, and kept in-frame beta chains. All rows with the same CDR3 protein become a single entry with the most common DNA and genes. Present in this sample are about 40,000 distinct CDR3 sequences, more than 30% of which were seen just once. Jointly, the top ten make up 55% to 75% of the sample. From the cysteine up to the phenylalanine, the CDR3 has a length of 16 residues. The DNA shown is the 48-base CDR3, in frame from base 1. CDR1 is given as DFQATT and CDR2 as SNEGSKA, both from the germline V gene (reference sequence). Germline trimming amounts to 3 bases on V and 0 bases on J, with 2 as the count of junction bases outside the gene matches.

In this sample, this clonotype turned up a few times. It has no known antigen specificity. The input lacks base qualities; no much larger clone sits a single base away. This sequence originates from a human donor who was either an allogeneic HSCT recipient or a stem cell or donor lymphocyte infusion donor (not recorded which). It is not recorded whose cells these are; they may come from a transplant donor. Sequencing used blood, either unsorted or a sorted T cell fraction (not recorded which). The rearranged chain carries TRBV20-1 and TRBJ2-2; the junction holds 12 bases that match TRBD2. This receptor carries the CDR3 CSASLAGGPNTGELFF. The nucleotides read TGCAGTGCTAGCCTAGCGGGAGGGCCGAACACCGGGGAGCTGTTTTTT.